A selection of T cell receptor beta chains follows, all from one sample in a study of OX40 agonist ivuxolimab in advanced cancers. The repertoire was sequenced with immunoSEQ multiplex PCR; TCRdb's copy has only in-frame clones and lacks some. The data show 95,000 to 150,000 clones, with over 85% seen just once and less than 0.2% held by the top ten. This specimen consisted of CD4+ or CD8+ T cells sorted from blood, obtained in a trial of the OX40 agonist ivuxolimab. The source is an adult with an advanced solid tumor such as melanoma, head and neck, liver or kidney cancer. Each CDR3 is given with its conserved first and last residue. The size entry is marked missing in some rows and otherwise reads once, few, many or a size class.

j_call: TRBJ2-7
v_call: TRBV10-3
clone_size: NA
cdr3_aa: CAISESSQGASYEQYF

j_call: TRBJ2-4
v_call: TRBV4-2
clone_size: NA
cdr3_aa: CASSQDPGSYIQYF

j_call: TRBJ2-4
v_call: TRBV5-4
clone_size: NA
cdr3_aa: CASSLSQTQNIQYF

j_call: TRBJ1-6
v_call: TRBV4-1
clone_size: NA
cdr3_aa: CASSQDDRGVYNSPLHF

j_call: TRBJ2-7
v_call: TRBV11-2
clone_size: NA
cdr3_aa: CASSLGHNEQYF

j_call: TRBJ2-7
v_call: TRBV5-8
clone_size: NA
cdr3_aa: CASSFYFRQGGFYEQYF

j_call: TRBJ2-1
v_call: TRBV21-1
clone_size: NA
cdr3_aa: CASSKGPIDRGRSYNEQFF

j_call: TRBJ1-4
v_call: TRBV28
clone_size: few
cdr3_aa: CASSLFWQGNEKLFF

j_call: TRBJ1-2
v_call: TRBV6-7
clone_size: once
cdr3_aa: CASSSPLGHLYGYTF

j_call: TRBJ2-5
v_call: TRBV29-1
clone_size: NA
cdr3_aa: CSGDHGTAETQYF

j_call: TRBJ1-5
v_call: TRBV28
clone_size: NA
cdr3_aa: CASSPQGPLNQPQHF

j_call: TRBJ2-3
v_call: TRBV29-1
clone_size: once
cdr3_aa: CSAGVGQGITDTQYF

j_call: TRBJ2-3
v_call: TRBV6-5
clone_size: NA
cdr3_aa: CASRNPGLGSDTQYF

j_call: TRBJ2-5
v_call: TRBV9
clone_size: NA
cdr3_aa: CASSVDTTQETQYF

j_call: TRBJ1-5
v_call: TRBV7-9
clone_size: few
cdr3_aa: CASSLVGGTSNQPQHF

j_call: TRBJ2-2
v_call: TRBV6-6
clone_size: NA
cdr3_aa: CASRVTGEGKTGELFF

j_call: TRBJ1-2
v_call: TRBV5-6
clone_size: once
cdr3_aa: CASSLAAGGSSYTF

j_call: TRBJ2-1
v_call: TRBV7-2
clone_size: NA
cdr3_aa: CASTLVPGGSYNEQFF

j_call: TRBJ2-3
v_call: TRBV11-3
clone_size: once
cdr3_aa: CASSPGSTDTQYF

j_call: TRBJ2-3
v_call: TRBV7-6
clone_size: NA
cdr3_aa: CASSLAGGPTDTQYF

j_call: TRBJ1-1
v_call: TRBV6-4
clone_size: NA
cdr3_aa: CASSVNEGANTEAFF

j_call: TRBJ2-3
v_call: TRBV28
clone_size: NA
cdr3_aa: CASGDSSTDTQYF

j_call: TRBJ2-7
v_call: TRBV6-5
clone_size: NA
cdr3_aa: CASSRPGQVSYEQYF

j_call: TRBJ1-4
v_call: TRBV7-3
clone_size: once
cdr3_aa: CASSVSGTRDEKLFF

j_call: TRBJ2-3
v_call: TRBV4-3
clone_size: NA
cdr3_aa: CASSRGRARDTQYF

j_call: TRBJ2-1
v_call: TRBV7-2
clone_size: once
cdr3_aa: CASSFSRAGNNEQFF

j_call: TRBJ1-5
v_call: TRBV19
clone_size: NA
cdr3_aa: CASSMGDRSNQPQHF

j_call: TRBJ2-5
v_call: TRBV18
clone_size: NA
cdr3_aa: CASSPGRQETQYF

j_call: TRBJ1-5
v_call: TRBV6-4
clone_size: NA
cdr3_aa: CAIPNLTGRVERGNQPQHF

j_call: TRBJ1-4
v_call: TRBV11-2
clone_size: NA
cdr3_aa: CASSFVTEKLFF

j_call: TRBJ1-5
v_call: TRBV2
clone_size: NA
cdr3_aa: CASSDPFAALRGGNQPQHF

j_call: TRBJ2-2
v_call: TRBV7-9
clone_size: NA
cdr3_aa: CASSLTLNTGELFF

j_call: TRBJ2-3
v_call: TRBV7-3
clone_size: NA
cdr3_aa: CASSSVGTDTQYF

j_call: TRBJ1-2
v_call: TRBV10-3
clone_size: NA
cdr3_aa: CAISEDVPYGYTF

j_call: TRBJ2-2
v_call: TRBV13
clone_size: once
cdr3_aa: CASSLAGGRTGELFF

j_call: TRBJ2-5
v_call: TRBV28
clone_size: NA
cdr3_aa: CASSLTGVQETQYF

j_call: TRBJ1-1
v_call: TRBV28
clone_size: NA
cdr3_aa: CASSLLPDRGSEAFF

j_call: TRBJ1-6
v_call: TRBV7-9
clone_size: few
cdr3_aa: CASSFGFYNSPLHF

j_call: TRBJ1-3
v_call: TRBV12-5
clone_size: once
cdr3_aa: CASGFWLASGNTIYF

j_call: TRBJ2-5
v_call: TRBV28
clone_size: NA
cdr3_aa: CASSLTPFRKQETQYF

j_call: TRBJ2-2
v_call: TRBV4-3
clone_size: NA
cdr3_aa: CASSHLGTSGRVELDTGELFF

j_call: TRBJ2-7
v_call: TRBV5-5
clone_size: NA
cdr3_aa: CASRESVTNSYEQYF

j_call: TRBJ2-7
v_call: TRBV7-3
clone_size: NA
cdr3_aa: CASSLIPGRDEQYF

j_call: TRBJ1-4
v_call: TRBV21-1
clone_size: NA
cdr3_aa: CASSKDLNEKLFF

j_call: TRBJ2-1
v_call: TRBV11-1
clone_size: few
cdr3_aa: CASSAPGGLEQFF

j_call: TRBJ1-1
v_call: TRBV28
clone_size: NA
cdr3_aa: CASSLVGLHGAFF

j_call: TRBJ2-3
v_call: TRBV4-1
clone_size: many
cdr3_aa: CASSQDEAGATTDTQYF

j_call: TRBJ2-7
v_call: TRBV6-5
clone_size: once
cdr3_aa: CASSRPGTLPLEQYF

j_call: TRBJ1-6
v_call: TRBV18
clone_size: NA
cdr3_aa: CASSPYSSSYNSPLHF

j_call: TRBJ1-1
v_call: TRBV9
clone_size: NA
cdr3_aa: CASSFRGGYTEAFF

j_call: TRBJ1-4
v_call: TRBV4-2
clone_size: NA
cdr3_aa: CASSAVQGRNEKLFF

j_call: TRBJ2-4
v_call: TRBV6-6
clone_size: NA
cdr3_aa: CASSYSRDVKNIQYF

j_call: TRBJ1-2
v_call: TRBV5-4
clone_size: NA
cdr3_aa: CASSLGVNRGTGYTF

j_call: TRBJ2-2
v_call: TRBV2
clone_size: NA
cdr3_aa: CASEQGAPGELFF